One and the same sample provided the 21 T cell receptor beta chains below, sequenced in a study of blood T cell repertoires in COVID-19. TCRdb's table, derived via immunoSEQ multiplex PCR, lists solely in-frame clones and lacks some. The sample carries around 56,000 clones, almost 80% recorded once. Sequences were obtained from peripheral blood. The receptors come from a man in his fifties or sixties with acute or convalescent COVID-19.

V and J are TRBV7-9 and TRBJ2-5; D not certain. This CDR3 spans 14 amino acids. V was trimmed by 2 bases and J by 2 bases, leaving 9 bases between them. CDR1 SEHNR and CDR2 FQNEAQ come from the germline V gene (reference sequence). DNA of the CDR3: TGTGCCAGCAGCTTAAACACGTTGCAAGAGACCCAGTACTTC. This codes for CASSLNTLQETQYF.

V usage is TRBV7-6 and J usage is TRBJ2-7; a possible D gene is TRBD2 (7 bases). Deletions cut 2 bases from V and 2 bases from J, with 16 bases between. The CDR3 totals 16 residues. CDR1 and CDR2 (germline): SGHVS, FNYEAQ. The chain's CDR3 is CASSLSGGGTAYEQYF. CDR3 DNA sequence: TGTGCCAGCAGCTTATCGGGGGGCGGGACGGCCTACGAGCAGTACTTC.

This chain links TRBV27 with TRBJ1-5; D unresolved. Germline values: CDR1 MNHEY, CDR2 SMNVEV (reference sequence). This CDR3 region has 14 residues. Trimming removed 1 base at V and 7 bases at J, with 11 bases between. CDR3 region: CASSLLGGTQPQHF. Here the CDR3 DNA reads TGTGCCAGCAGTTTATTGGGAGGAACCCAGCCCCAGCATTTT.

The rearrangement uses TRBV5-3 and TRBJ2-4; unclear D gene. TRBV5-3 has ORF status, its function being uncertain. With 4 bases removed from V and 3 bases from J, the gap between germline ends came to 17 bases. This CDR3 spans 16 amino acids. The CDR3, as DNA: TGTGCCAGAAGCCCTAGACGGATTTACCGCAAAAACATTCAGTACTTC. Amino acids: CARSPRRIYRKNIQYF.

The chain has TRBV5-6 and TRBJ1-4; 8 positions match TRBD1. CDR1 SGHDT and CDR2 YYEEEE come from the germline V gene. J gave up 8 bases and V 3 bases, and 3 bases lay outside the gene matches. This CDR3 is 13 amino acids long. For the CDR3, the DNA is TGTGCCAGCAGCTACCACAGGGGGGAAAAACTGTTTTTT. This sequence encodes CASSYHRGEKLFF.

The gene calls are TRBV29-1 and TRBJ1-1; 7 bases are shared with TRBD1. The CDR3 is 13 residues long. The trim removed 5 bases at V and 0 bases at J, leaving 3 bases unmatched. Germline lookup yields CDR1 SQVTM and CDR2 ANQGSEA. The CDR3 DNA follows: TGCAGCGTTCTAGGACAGGTGAACACTGAAGCTTTCTTT. Its protein is CSVLGQVNTEAFF.

This chain links TRBV12-5 with TRBJ1-5; TRBD1 matches at 7 bases. There are 17 residues in the CDR3. V was clipped by 0 bases and J by 0 bases; unmatched bases: 5. The V gene's germline CDR1 is LGHNT and CDR2 FRNRAP. This CDR3 is CASGLVRSGGSNQPQHF. DNA for the CDR3: TGTGCTAGTGGTTTGGTACGGTCAGGGGGTAGCAATCAGCCCCAGCATTTT.

The chain carries TRBV14 and TRBJ1-2; TRBD1 agrees at 7 bases. The CDR3 is made up of 15 amino acids. Germline loops: CDR1 SGHDN, CDR2 FVKESK. Trimming at V came to 2 bases and at J to 7 bases, leaving 10 bases not matched to a gene. CDR3 nucleotide sequence: TGTGCCAGCAGCCAAACAATGGGCAGGGGGTCTGGCTACACCTTC. This gives the protein CASSQTMGRGSGYTF.

About this clone itself: The sample carries other DNA sequences with the same CDR3. The chain joins TRBV27 to TRBJ2-1; no clear D. The CDR3 has 13 amino acids. Deletions cut 2 bases from V and 3 bases from J, with 5 bases between. The germline V gene has CDR1 MNHEY and CDR2 SMNVEV (reference sequence). This CDR3 is CASSLNNYNEQFF. CDR3 DNA: TGTGCCAGCAGTTTAAACAACTACAATGAGCAGTTCTTC.

This clone has a handful of counts. CDR3 in DNA: TGTGCCAGCACCCCTCAGGGAGGGTTGGATGGCTACACCTTC. This sequence encodes CASTPQGGLDGYTF. The chain carries TRBV2 and TRBJ1-2, with D maybe TRBD1 (5 bases). Trimming removed 7 bases at V and 6 bases at J, with 18 bases between. CDR1 is SNHLY, CDR2 FYNNEI, per germline. The CDR3 loop spans 14 amino acids.

The V and J genes are TRBV7-2 and TRBJ2-3; D remains ambiguous. V was cut by 1 base and J by 6 bases, with 11 bases left in between. CDR1 SGHTA and CDR2 FQGNSA come from the germline V gene. CDR3 length: 14 amino acids. CDR3 DNA sequence: TGTGCCAGCAGCTTAGACTCAAGTCTGGATACGCAGTATTTT. Protein: CASSLDSSLDTQYF.

The sample holds a few counts of this clone. The chain couples TRBV5-4 to TRBJ2-3, with TRBD1 identical over 9 bases. In germline, CDR1 is SGHNT, CDR2 YYREEE (reference sequence). V lost 4 bases to trimming and J lost 5 bases; unmatched junction nucleotides: 11. This CDR3 has 16 amino acids. For the CDR3, the DNA is TGTGCCAGCAGCGGATCCGGGACAGGGTTTCGAGATACGCAGTATTTT. The encoded protein is CASSGSGTGFRDTQYF.

J is TRBJ2-7 and V is TRBV5-4, with a possible D match to TRBD2 (5 bases). The CDR3 has 12 amino acids. The germline V gene encodes CDR1 SGHNT and CDR2 YYREEE (reference sequence). Between the trimmed V and J ends, which lost 4 bases and 2 bases, there was a span of 7 bases. The DNA of the CDR3 is TGTGCCAGCAGCCCGGGAACCTACGAGCAGTACTTC. This translates into CASSPGTYEQYF.

The gene calls are TRBV6-6 and TRBJ1-6; 9 nucleotides align to TRBD1. The CDR3 extends over 14 amino acids. Trimming removed 4 bases from V and 7 bases from J; junction bases left unmatched: 2. Germline lookup yields CDR1 MNHNY and CDR2 SVGAGI (reference sequence). CDR3 bases: TGTGCCAGCAGTTTCGGACAGGGGAATTCACCCCTCCACTTT. Encoded protein: CASSFGQGNSPLHF.

V gene TRBV24-1 combines with J gene TRBJ2-5, with 8 bases aligning to TRBD2. Germline-derived CDR1 and CDR2 are KGHDR and SFDVKD. The CDR3 has 14 amino acids. The junction had 6 bases not matched to a gene; V was cut back by 5 bases and J by 5 bases. The CDR3 protein is CATSARGELETQYF. The CDR3 bases are TGTGCCACCAGTGCGCGGGGGGAACTGGAGACCCAGTACTTC.

A few counts support this clone. This chain joins TRBV19 and TRBJ1-4; no clear D gene. Germline CDR1 and CDR2: LNHDA and SQIVND (reference sequence). The CDR3 totals 14 residues. V lost 8 bases and J 6 bases, leaving 16 bases between the germline ends. CDR3 loop: CASSLGDGYEKLFF. CDR3 bases: TGTGCCAGTTCCCTCGGGGATGGGTATGAAAAACTGTTTTTT. The whole variable domain, filled in from reference TRBV19 and TRBJ1-4, reads DGGITQSPKYLFRKEGQNVTLSCEQNLNHDAMYWYRQDPGQGLRLIYYSQIVNDFQKGDIAEGYSVSREKKESFPLTVTSAQKNPTAFYLCASSLGDGYEKLFFGSGTQLSVL.

This clone was observed once. V usage is TRBV6-5 and J usage is TRBJ1-1; TRBD1 aligns across 7 bases. From germline, CDR1 is MNHEY and CDR2 SVGAGI. After removal of 8 bases from V and 6 bases from J, the junction contained 12 bases not matched to a gene. This CDR3 spans 14 amino acids. The CDR3 sequence: CASGDRAGFAEAFF. CDR3 DNA sequence: TGTGCCAGCGGAGACAGGGCGGGGTTTGCTGAAGCTTTCTTT.

This clone was recorded a few times. The chain has TRBV6-1 and TRBJ1-6; D is perhaps TRBD1 (6 bases). CDR3 length: 13 residues. Trimming left V 2 bases short and J 9 bases short, with 8 bases between. Germline V gives CDR1 MNHNS, CDR2 SASEGT. Here the CDR3 DNA reads TGTGCCAGCAGTGAATACAGGGTTTCACCCCTCCACTTT. Translating gives CASSEYRVSPLHF.

The chain employs TRBV7-9 and TRBJ1-1; 7 positions match TRBD1. V was pared by 5 bases and J by 0 bases, with 3 bases of the junction left unmatched. In germline, CDR1 is SEHNR, CDR2 FQNEAQ (reference sequence). The CDR3 loop spans 14 amino acids. CDR3 in DNA: TGTGCCAGCAGCCAGACAGGGTTGAACACTGAAGCTTTCTTT. It is translated as CASSQTGLNTEAFF.

The chain carries TRBV24-1 and TRBJ1-2, with TRBD1 matching over 11 bases. This CDR3 has 16 residues. Trimming took 6 bases from V and 4 from J; bases not matched to a gene: 9. Germline V CDR1 and CDR2: KGHDR, SFDVKD. The CDR3 loop is CATSPGTGGTTYGYTF. DNA for the CDR3: TGTGCCACCAGTCCCGGGACAGGGGGAACGACCTATGGCTACACCTTC.

The chain has TRBV19 and TRBJ1-2, with unresolved D. CDR3 length: 16 amino acids. Germline V gene sequence: CDR1 LNHDA, CDR2 SQIVND (reference sequence). V shed 5 bases and J shed 6 bases, with 22 bases lying between them. Here the CDR3 DNA reads TGTGCCAGTAGTTTCCATGTACGCATGGCTCTGGATGGCTACACCTTC. Its protein is CASSFHVRMALDGYTF.